This TCR beta chain was found in a study of control samples from healthy donors and cancer patients. The V end lost 0 bases, the J end lost 2 bases, and 10 bases lay between the germline ends. CDR3 length: 15 residues. Germline assignment: CDR1 LGHNA and CDR2 YNFKEQ. Using immunoSEQ multiplex PCR, the repertoire was profiled, and TCRdb retains in-frame clones only, with some absent. The data show tens of thousands of clones, approximately 85% seen once. The sequenced sample consisted of blood. This sequence joins TRBV4-2 and TRBJ2-5, with unresolved D. This TCR came from a man aged 45-65 years in good health. The CDR3 here is CASSQESSLQETQYF. The CDR3, as DNA: TGTGCCAGCAGCCAAGAGTCGTCATTACAAGAGACCCAGTACTTC.